This T cell receptor (beta chain) was recovered during a study of T cells after yellow fever vaccination. Template switching with 5'RACE generated the TCR cDNA and added a universal primer site and UMIs. TCRdb fed the 5' RACE reads into MiXCR, producing one record per CDR3 protein. This table holds about 630,000 distinct CDR3 sequences, 9% to 15% found once. The CDR3 is 15 residues long. The germline V gene has CDR1 KGHSH and CDR2 LQKENI. Trimming removed 0 bases from V and 5 bases from J, with 12 bases in between. Study-level points and caveats: Most primary-vaccination clones reappeared after the booster (less than 98% CD4, 88% CD8). Repertoires sorted by FACS could include abundant clonotypes that are contaminants from the bulk population. The CD4 and CD8 compartments had a small share of their clonotypes in common.

Points on this clonotype: What it recognizes is unknown.

The chain links TRBV18 to TRBJ2-3, with D perhaps matching TRBD1 (5 bases). The source of this sequence is a man aged 30 to 39 who received the YFV17D yellow fever vaccine. Source: PBMCs, taken on the day of the yellow fever booster vaccination. CDR3 sequence (DNA): TGTGCCAGCTCACCACCGTCCCAGGGAAGAGATACGCAGTATTTT. As protein: CASSPPSQGRDTQYF.